A single sample gave rise to the 8 T cell receptor beta chains below, sequenced in a study of cytomegalovirus exposure and HLA in healthy donors. PCR amplification relied on 60 Vbeta primers (plus 13 Jbeta primers). Using immunoSEQ multiplex PCR, the repertoire was profiled, and TCRdb retains in-frame clones only, with some absent. The repertoire has 35,000 to 45,000 clones, about two thirds of them found once; the top ten carry 12%. The sequenced material came from PBMCs. All receptors come from a man between 60 and 75 years old in good health and CMV-seropositive.

The chain uses TRBV28 and TRBJ1-1; 9 bases fit TRBD1. The J segment lost 4 bases and the V segment lost 3 bases, leaving 6 bases of the junction unmatched. Germline CDR1 is MDHEN and CDR2 is SYDVKM. This CDR3 spans 15 amino acids. CDR3 coding DNA: TGTGCCAGCAGTTTGACAGGGGGTCGACGCACTGAAGCTTTCTTT. This translates into CASSLTGGRRTEAFF.

The V and J genes are TRBV30 and TRBJ1-2; a weak D match, TRBD1 (5 bases). This CDR3 contains 12 residues. With 0 bases removed from V and 4 bases from J, the gap between germline ends came to 6 bases. Germline V gives CDR1 GTSNPN, CDR2 SVGIG (reference sequence). CDR3 DNA: TGTGCCTGGAGTGTACAGGTCTATGGCTACACCTTC. Protein: CAWSVQVYGYTF.

This chain uses TRBV5-4 with TRBJ2-2; 9 bases are shared with TRBD2. This CDR3 is 18 amino acids long. J gave up 0 bases and V 0 bases, and 6 bases lay outside the gene matches. Germline CDR1 reads SGHNT; CDR2 reads YYREEE (reference sequence). The CDR3 sequence: CASSLGRGRAANTGELFF. CDR3 nucleotides: TGTGCCAGCAGCTTGGGACGCGGGAGGGCCGCGAACACCGGGGAGCTGTTTTTT.

This clone appeared a few times. The DNA of the CDR3 is TGTGCCAGCAGCTTAGGGAACAGGGGTGAGGAGCAGTACTTC. As protein: CASSLGNRGEEQYF. The rearrangement joins TRBV7-2 to TRBJ2-7, with 7 bases identical to TRBD1. CDR3 length: 14 residues. The V gene end was trimmed by 1 base and the J gene end by 7 bases; junction bases not matched to a gene: 7. Germline assignment: CDR1 SGHTA and CDR2 FQGNSA. Full variable domain (remainder filled in from reference TRBV7-2 and TRBJ2-7): GAGVSQSPSNKVTEKGKDVELRCDPISGHTALYWYRQSLGQGLEFLIYFQGNSAPDKSGLPSDRFSAERTGGSVSTLTIQRTQQEDSAVYLCASSLGNRGEEQYFGPGTRLTVT.

The V gene is TRBV5-8, the J gene TRBJ2-3; TRBD2 aligns across 8 bases. The CDR3 covers 15 residues. The J segment lost 7 bases and the V segment lost 3 bases, leaving 10 bases of the junction unmatched. Germline assignment: CDR1 SGHTS and CDR2 YDEGEE. The CDR3 DNA follows: TGTGCCAGCAGCTCCCGCCGGGAGGGCCGAAATACGCAGTATTTT. As protein: CASSSRREGRNTQYF.

This rearrangement joins TRBV7-2 to TRBJ2-2, with 7 bases aligning to TRBD1. The V gene's germline CDR1 is SGHTA and CDR2 FQGNSA. With V trimmed by 2 bases and J by 6 bases, 6 bases remained unmatched. This CDR3 is 15 amino acids long. The CDR3 region has the DNA TGTGCCAGCAGCTTAAAAGGGGGCGGTCCCGGGGAGCTGTTTTTT. As protein: CASSLKGGGPGELFF.

The CDR3 nucleotides read TGTGCCAGCAGCGACGGAGACCGGAAAGAGACCCAGTACTTC. It yields the protein CASSDGDRKETQYF. The chain recombines TRBV11-2 with TRBJ2-5; D uncertain. The V gene's germline CDR1 is SGHAT and CDR2 FQNNGV. The CDR3 has 14 amino acids. Deletions cut 5 bases from V and 3 bases from J, with 13 bases between.

The V gene is TRBV7-3, the J gene TRBJ2-2; 9 nucleotides line up with TRBD2. Unmatched junction bases numbered 1, after V lost 4 bases and J lost 4 bases. Germline lookup yields CDR1 SGHTA and CDR2 FQGTGA. The CDR3 contains 14 residues. In DNA form, the CDR3 reads TGTGCCAGCAGCTCGACTAGCGGCACCGGGGAGCTGTTTTTT. It is translated as CASSSTSGTGELFF.